Presented here are 21 T cell receptor beta chains from one specimen sequenced in a study of CD8+ T cells in alopecia areata (dated by TCRdb to between 2017 and 2018). The library relied on the immunoSEQ multiplex PCR assay. For TCR sequencing, RNA was extracted from every sample and reverse transcribed into cDNA to serve as template. TCRdb took over this immuneACCESS table, retaining in-frame rearrangements with V and J assigned. Such tables are incomplete; in checked studies, under half of the missing clones stem from an unresolved V gene, and the remainder is unexplained. The sample table holds about 180,000 clones, of which around 51% were seen once. Over 9.5% of the sample is taken by the ten largest. Sample treatment or condition, as interpreted from the label and publication: oral pan-JAK inhibitor, 5-10 mg twice daily. The source material was CD8+ T cells sorted from blood, sampled between weeks 51 and 52, from a patient treated with tofacitinib. All receptors come from a human donor with alopecia areata.

V is TRBV7-9 and J is TRBJ2-2; maybe TRBD1 (5 bases). The V gene lost 1 base and the J gene lost 2 bases, with 14 bases spanning the gap. Germline loops: CDR1 SEHNR, CDR2 FQNEAQ (reference sequence). The CDR3 has 17 amino acids. The chain's CDR3 is CASSLGTRAPNTGELFF. Written as DNA, the CDR3 is TGTGCCAGCAGCTTAGGGACCAGGGCCCCTAACACCGGGGAGCTGTTTTTT.

The rearrangement links TRBV7-9 to TRBJ1-1, with D maybe TRBD1 (5 bases). Trimming pared 5 bases from V and 4 bases from J, leaving 14 bases between. The CDR3 is made up of 14 amino acids. Germline V gene sequence: CDR1 SEHNR, CDR2 FQNEAQ (reference sequence). CDR3 nucleotides: TGTGCCAGCAGCCCCTCCCTGCAGGGCACTGAAGCTTTCTTT. Its translation: CASSPSLQGTEAFF.

This clone appeared a few times. J is TRBJ2-1 and V is TRBV7-9; 9 nucleotides line up with TRBD1. The CDR3 extends over 14 amino acids. CDR1 and CDR2 (germline): SEHNR, FQNEAQ (reference sequence). J was trimmed by 8 bases and V by 5 bases; bases with no gene match: 7. CDR3 DNA: TGTGCCAGCAGCGTTGGGACAGGGTGGGATGAGCAGTTCTTC. Amino acids: CASSVGTGWDEQFF.

The chain recombines TRBV27 with TRBJ2-7, with 10 bases that match TRBD1. Germline V gene sequence: CDR1 MNHEY, CDR2 SMNVEV (reference sequence). Losses at the gene ends were 3 bases for V and 6 bases for J; bases not matched to a gene: 11. The CDR3 spans 16 residues. Here the CDR3 DNA reads TGTGCCAGCAGTTTCTCCACGGGGACAGGGGCGGGCGAGCAGTACTTC. Its protein product is CASSFSTGTGAGEQYF.

The chain is built from TRBV7-9 and TRBJ1-2; 7 nucleotides line up with TRBD1. V lost 3 bases to trimming and J lost 5 bases; unmatched junction nucleotides: 6. Germline CDR1 reads SEHNR; CDR2 reads FQNEAQ (reference sequence). The CDR3 length is 14 residues. This CDR3 is CASSLTGPIYGYTF. DNA for the CDR3: TGTGCCAGCAGCTTGACAGGGCCCATTTATGGCTACACCTTC.

The chain uses TRBV6-1 and TRBJ1-6; 7 bases align to TRBD1. Germline V gene data show CDR1 as MNHNS and CDR2 as SASEGT. CDR3 size: 15 residues. Trimming at V came to 5 bases and at J to 7 bases, leaving 8 bases not matched to a gene. The CDR3 here is CASSRYGTANSPLHF. CDR3 DNA: TGTGCCAGCAGTCGGTACGGGACAGCAAATTCACCCCTCCACTTT.

The V and J genes are TRBV9 and TRBJ2-7; 11 bases map to TRBD2. Trimming removed 3 bases from V and 0 bases from J; junction bases left unmatched: 2. CDR1 and CDR2 (germline): SGDLS, YYNGEE. The length of the CDR3 is 15 residues. The CDR3 DNA reads TGTGCCAGCAGCGCGGGACTAGCGGACTCCTACGAGCAGTACTTC. Translated: CASSAGLADSYEQYF.

This clone has a handful of counts. The V call is TRBV4-1, the J call TRBJ2-5, with D unresolved. CDR1 and CDR2 from the germline V gene are MGHRA and YSYEKL. The CDR3 contains 13 residues. The ends were cut back, 5 bases at V and 3 bases at J, with 10 bases in the middle. CDR3 nucleotide sequence: TGCGCCAGCAGCTTCGATACCGAAGAGACCCAGTACTTC. It yields the protein CASSFDTEETQYF.

CDR3 DNA: TGCAGCGTTAGTGGGGCCAGCTACAATGAGCAGTTCTTC. This translates into CSVSGASYNEQFF. The V call is TRBV29-1, the J call TRBJ2-1, with D possibly TRBD1 on 5 matching bases. Germline CDR1 reads SQVTM; CDR2 reads ANQGSEA. Trimming removed 5 bases from V and 3 bases from J, with 11 bases in between. The CDR3 loop spans 13 amino acids.

Turning to this clone: Distinct nucleotide sequences in the sample also encode this CDR3. The V call is TRBV5-1, the J call TRBJ2-7; D gene unclear. V was pared by 0 bases and J by 0 bases, with 7 bases between. The CDR3 runs to 14 residues. Germline V gene data show CDR1 as SGHRS and CDR2 as YFSETQ. The CDR3 nucleotides read TGCGCCAGCAGCTTGGTCGGGCCCTCCTACGAGCAGTACTTC. Amino acid sequence: CASSLVGPSYEQYF.

The rearrangement uses TRBV13 and TRBJ2-7; possible D gene TRBD2, 5 bases. The germline CDR1 and CDR2 sequences are PRHDT and FYEKMQ (reference sequence). The V end was cut by 5 bases, the J end by 3 bases, with 11 bases between. The CDR3 loop spans 13 amino acids. The CDR3 coding sequence is TGTGCCAGCAGCCCGGGGTCGGGCTACGAGCAGTACTTC. Protein sequence: CASSPGSGYEQYF. The full variable domain, its missing parts supplied by reference TRBV13 and TRBJ2-7, is AAGVIQSPRHLIKEKRETATLKCYPIPRHDTVYWYQQGPGQDPQFLISFYEKMQSDKGSIPDRFSAQQFSDYHSELNMSSLELGDSALYFCASSPGSGYEQYFGPGTRLTVT.

This rearrangement joins TRBV4-1 to TRBJ1-4, with D unresolved. V was cut by 0 bases and J by 7 bases, with 12 bases left in between. The CDR3 is 15 residues long. Looked up from germline, CDR1 is MGHRA and CDR2 is YSYEKL. The CDR3: CASSQEIQPVEKLFF. CDR3 sequence (DNA): TGCGCCAGCAGCCAAGAGATACAGCCTGTTGAAAAACTGTTTTTT.

This clone was recorded a few times. The chain carries TRBV5-1 and TRBJ1-1; D may be TRBD1 (6 bases). With 0 bases removed from V and 1 base from J, the gap between germline ends came to 10 bases. CDR1 SGHRS and CDR2 YFSETQ come from the germline V gene. The CDR3 contains 15 residues. DNA of the CDR3: TGCGCCAGCAGCTTGGACAGGGCCTCGAACACTGAAGCTTTCTTT. It is translated as CASSLDRASNTEAFF.

The V gene is TRBV5-7, the J gene TRBJ2-5, with D maybe TRBD2 (7 bases). TRBV5-7 is designated an ORF whose function remains uncertain. The CDR3 totals 16 residues. The V end lost 5 bases, the J end lost 5 bases, and 22 bases lay between the germline ends. CDR3 residues: CASSLRVRGGLETQYF. In nucleotides, the CDR3 is TGTGCCAGCAGTCTTCGGGTGAGGGGGGGCCTGGAGACCCAGTACTTC.

The J gene is TRBJ2-1, the V gene TRBV6-1; D is possibly TRBD2 (5 bases). V was pared by 9 bases and J by 4 bases, with 13 bases between. The CDR3 spans 13 residues. Germline V CDR1 and CDR2: MNHNS, SASEGT. The CDR3 loop reads CASGERNYNEQFF. The CDR3 coding sequence is TGTGCCAGTGGCGAGCGGAATTACAATGAGCAGTTCTTC.

V is TRBV2 and J is TRBJ1-2; no definite D call. The CDR3 sequence is 13 residues long. Trimming stripped 10 bases from V and 4 bases from J, with 16 bases between. The V gene's germline CDR1 is SNHLY and CDR2 FYNNEI. The CDR3 spells CAIPMKGGYGYTF. The CDR3, as DNA: TGTGCCATCCCCATGAAGGGAGGCTATGGCTACACCTTC.

CDR3 in amino acids: CASSLFGFRGVRTDTQYF. The CDR3 DNA is TGTGCCAGCAGCTTATTTGGATTCCGGGGGGTGAGGACAGATACGCAGTATTTT. The rearrangement links TRBV7-9 to TRBJ2-3; 7 bases agree with TRBD2. The germline V gene has CDR1 SEHNR and CDR2 FQNEAQ (reference sequence). Losses at the gene ends were 2 bases for V and 3 bases for J; bases not matched to a gene: 14. The CDR3 runs to 18 residues. The variable domain in full, completed from reference TRBV7-9 and TRBJ2-3, reads DTGVSQNPRHKITKRGQNVTFRCDPISEHNRLYWYRQTLGQGPEFLTYFQNEAQLEKSRLLSDRFSAERPKGSFSTLEIQRTEQGDSAMYLCASSLFGFRGVRTDTQYFGPGTRLTVL.

This chain connects TRBV9 to TRBJ1-5; 7 bases align to TRBD1. V trimming: 4 bases; J trimming: 5 bases; junction bases outside the gene matches: 6. The CDR3 is 14 amino acids. CDR1 is SGDLS, CDR2 YYNGEE, per germline. The CDR3 protein is CASSRQGFDQPQHF. As DNA, the CDR3 is TGTGCCAGCAGCAGACAGGGTTTTGATCAGCCCCAGCATTTT.

The chain couples TRBV25-1 to TRBJ2-7, with 9 positions matching TRBD1. The junction had 9 bases not matched to a gene; V was cut back by 0 bases and J by 0 bases. The CDR3 runs to 18 residues. CDR1 is MGHDK and CDR2 is SYGVNS in the germline V gene. The CDR3: CASSEYPLRTGASYEQYF. The CDR3 bases are TGTGCCAGCAGTGAATATCCCCTCCGGACAGGGGCCTCCTACGAGCAGTACTTC.

This clone was observed a handful of times. The junction does not match germline at one end; this may be a read error. This chain connects TRBV2 to TRBJ1-2, with D maybe TRBD1 (5 bases). The CDR3 runs 11 residues. The germline V gene encodes CDR1 SNHLY and CDR2 FYNNEI. The CDR3 DNA is TGTGCCAGCAGGGAAGGGGATGGCTACACCTTC. Protein: CASREGDGYTF.

V is TRBV4-1 and J is TRBJ2-1, with 7 bases identical to TRBD1. Germline V gene sequence: CDR1 MGHRA, CDR2 YSYEKL. Germline trimming cut 3 bases from V and 10 bases from J; bases unmatched to any gene: 9. This CDR3 region has 14 residues. CDR3 coding DNA: TGCGCCAGCAGCCATATAGGACAGGAATCCGAGCAGTTCTTC. Protein product: CASSHIGQESEQFF.